A single sample gave rise to the 14 T cell receptor beta chains below, sequenced in a study of prognosis after radiotherapy for stage I lung cancer. Genomic DNA yielded TCR beta CDR3, amplified by two-round multiplex PCR. First-round PCR used primers specific to each TRBV and TRBJ gene. From the multiplex PCR reads, TCRdb called clonotypes with MiXCR, one entry per CDR3 protein. The sample comprises some 35,000 distinct CDR3 sequences, about 34% of which are singletons, and around a sixth rests with the top ten. This specimen consisted of PBMCs, obtained before or after stereotactic body radiation therapy (not recorded which). These receptors originate from a donor aged 50 or older with non-small cell lung cancer.

Turning to this clonotype: A far larger clone is one base from this, pointing to a likely read error. This sequence joins TRBV7-2 and TRBJ1-6; TRBD1 might be the D (6 bases). Looked up from germline, CDR1 is SGHTA and CDR2 is FQGNSA. The CDR3 runs 16 residues. The CDR3 region is CDSSSTGSSYNSPLHF. In nucleotides, the CDR3 is TGTGACAGCAGCTCCACAGGGAGCTCCTATAATTCACCCCTCCACTTT.

Details on this clonotype: One end of the junction fails to match germline, which may point to a read error. This chain connects TRBV6-1 to TRBJ2-2, with D perhaps given as TRBD1 or TRBD2 (5 bases each). The CDR3 contains 14 residues. Germline V lookup: CDR1 MNHNS, CDR2 SASEGT. The CDR3 sequence: CASSDGTETGEMFF. The CDR3 DNA is TGTGCCAGCAGTGACGGGACGGAAACCGGGGAGATGTTCTTT.

The chain uses TRBV7-3 and TRBJ2-2; no clear D gene. Between the trimmed V and J ends, which lost 3 bases and 6 bases, there was a span of 17 bases. Germline CDR1 reads SGHTA; CDR2 reads FQGTGA. The CDR3 spans 16 residues. The CDR3 sequence is CASSFEVPGGSGELFF. The CDR3 DNA sequence: TGTGCCAGCAGCTTTGAGGTACCCGGCGGTTCCGGGGAGCTGTTTTTT.

As regards this clonotype: A read error is the likely source, as a far larger clone sits one nucleotide away. This rearrangement joins TRBV6-2 or TRBV6-3 to TRBJ2-7, with 7 positions matching TRBD2. Germline loops: CDR1 MNHEY, CDR2 SVGEGT. This CDR3 region has 14 residues. The CDR3 bases are TGTGCCAGCAGCCCAGCCGCAGAAGGGAGGGAGCATTACTTC. The encoded protein is CASSPAAEGREHYF.

This clonotype was seen at least ten times. The chain employs TRBV20-1 and TRBJ1-5; maybe TRBD1 (6 bases). From germline, CDR1 is DFQATT and CDR2 SNEGSKA (reference sequence). This CDR3 region has 12 residues. The ends were cut back, 6 bases at V and 7 bases at J, with 13 bases in the middle. In DNA form, the CDR3 reads TGCAGTGCCAAAAGGGGGGAACAGCCCCAGCATTTT. Translated, it gives CSAKRGEQPQHF.

This clonotype was counted at least ten times. The CDR3 sequence is CASSDGPGQGTNTGELFF. DNA of the CDR3: TGTGCCAGCAGTGACGGGCCCGGACAGGGGACGAACACCGGGGAGCTGTTTTTT. The chain has TRBV25-1 and TRBJ2-2, with TRBD1 matching over 9 bases. Germline CDR1 MGHDK, CDR2 SYGVNS. This CDR3 contains 18 residues. The junction had 8 bases not matched to a gene; V was cut back by 3 bases and J by 0 bases.

This clonotype has at least ten counts. This chain links TRBV15 with TRBJ2-7; tentatively, D is TRBD1 (5 bases). CDR3 size: 12 residues. The V end was cut by 3 bases, the J end by 5 bases, with 8 bases between. CDR1 and CDR2 from the germline V gene are LNHNV and YYDKDF (reference sequence). This CDR3 reads CATSSPGNEQYF. The CDR3 coding sequence is TGTGCCACCAGCAGCCCAGGGAACGAGCAGTACTTC. The variable domain in full, with the rest retrieved from reference TRBV15 and TRBJ2-7, is DAMVIQNPRYQVTQFGKPVTLSCSQTLNHNVMYWYQQKSSQAPKLLFHYYDKDFNNEADTPDNFQSRRPNTSFCFLDIRSPGLGDTAMYLCATSSPGNEQYFGPGTRLTVT.

As concerns this clonotype: A much larger clone lies one base from this, so it may be a read error. The chain links TRBV28 to TRBJ2-5; D ambiguous. V lost 3 bases and J 7 bases, leaving 6 bases between the germline ends. Germline CDR1 and CDR2: MDHEN and SYDVKM. The CDR3 consists of 11 residues. CDR3 sequence (DNA): TGTGCCAGCAGTTTTGAAGGGACCCAGTACTTC. Translating gives CASSFEGTQYF.

This clonotype was seen at least ten times. The chain joins TRBV6-1 to TRBJ2-7; 12 bases match TRBD1. The CDR3 totals 14 residues. Germline CDR1 reads MNHNS; CDR2 reads SASEGT. Trimming took 7 bases from V and 12 from J; bases not matched to a gene: 13. The CDR3 region is CASILRGGQGAPYF. The CDR3 nucleotides read TGTGCCAGCATTCTGAGGGGGGGACAGGGGGCTCCGTACTTC.

The chain is built from TRBV16 and TRBJ2-5, with 9 bases fitting TRBD1. Trimming cost V 2 bases and J 3 bases; bases outside gene matches: 4. The CDR3 is 15 amino acids. Per the germline V gene, CDR1 is KGHSY and CDR2 is FQNENV. CDR3 bases: TGTGCCAGCAGCCAAGGGGACAGGGCTAAAGAGACCCAGTACTTC. Its translation: CASSQGDRAKETQYF.

Comments on this clonotype: With only one base between it and a far larger clone, this is likely a read error. The rearrangement uses TRBV7-9 and TRBJ2-7, with D unclear. CDR3 length: 13 residues. Germline CDR1 reads SEHNR; CDR2 reads FQNEAQ (reference sequence). The V and J ends lost 1 base and 6 bases respectively, with 10 bases between them. CDR3 nucleotides: TGTGCCAGCAGCTTAGTGCAGGCGGTCGAGCAGTACTTC. Translation gives CASSLVQAVEQYF.

In this sample, this clonotype turned up many times. The chain combines TRBV6-1 with TRBJ1-1, with TRBD1 as a possible D gene (6 bases). CDR3 length: 15 amino acids. Germline V gene data show CDR1 as MNHNS and CDR2 as SASEGT. V lost 7 bases and J lost 4, with 19 bases in between. The CDR3 DNA follows: TGTGCCAGCACCGTAAGGTATCGGGGGCCCACTGAAGCTTTCTTT. Translating gives CASTVRYRGPTEAFF.

This clonotype was recorded at least ten times. The V and J genes are TRBV7-8 and TRBJ2-7; the D gene is possibly TRBD1 (7 bases). This CDR3 contains 15 residues. The germline CDR1 and CDR2 sequences are SGHVS and FQNEAQ. The V gene lost 2 bases and the J gene lost 3 bases, with 14 bases spanning the gap. The CDR3 coding sequence is TGTGCCAGCAGCTTAAACGCTCAGGGGGGCTACGAGCAGTACTTC. Translated: CASSLNAQGGYEQYF.

This chain links TRBV5-1 with TRBJ2-2; possibly TRBD1 or TRBD2 for D (5 bases each). The V gene's germline CDR1 is SGHRS and CDR2 YFSETQ. There are 15 residues in the CDR3. Trimming took 4 bases from V and 3 from J, leaving 13 bases between them. CDR3 sequence (DNA): TGCGCCAGCAGCAACGAATGGGGACACACCGGGGAGCTGTTTTTT. It encodes CASSNEWGHTGELFF.